This T cell receptor beta chain derives from a study of spatial heterogeneity in lung cancer (dated by TCRdb to about 2019). General notes on the study: More beta-chain than alpha-chain transcripts were consistently detected, likely reflecting higher beta-chain transcript abundance. In non-small cell lung cancer, the study made a quantitative comparison of TCR alpha and beta repertoires among multiple tumor regions, matched nontumor lung and blood. In the raw uncorrected reads, each unique combination of TCR and UMI appeared on average more than ten times. In tumor regions, TCR transcript counts showed a strong correlation with a T cell transcriptional module score derived from matched bulk RNA-seq. At surgery, hundreds of tumor regions, 64 matched nontumor lung samples and 56 PBMC samples were TCR-sequenced for both alpha and beta chains. The study linked features of the TCR repertoire to counts of nonsynonymous mutations, which were determined by whole-exome sequencing of tumor tissue.

According to the study, the label for this sample's time point signals: sample taken at primary tumor resection. Donors were over 60 patients with early-stage, untreated non-small cell lung cancer from the lung TRACERx cohort. TCR sequencing used whole RNA extracted from tumor and nontumor lung tissue, or from cryopreserved PBMC samples, without cell sorting. A patient was chosen for TCR sequencing only when enough RNA was available from at least two tumor regions. Before being selected, tumor and adjacent nontumor lung specimens were reviewed by a lung pathologist. This clonotype has just a few counts. The clone's antigen remains unknown. No base quality information exists; no much larger clone differs at one position. The paper's findings and limits, for the study overall: Additional single-cell paired TCR alpha and beta sequencing was considered necessary to confirm, at a functional level, the hypothesis that regional TCRs recognize regional mutations. Counts of ubiquitous and regional expanded TCRs correlated with counts of ubiquitous and regional nonsynonymous mutations, respectively. TCR-seq coverage of tumor T cells was estimated at only roughly 7.7% for alpha chains and about 14% for beta chains. A correlation was observed between the number of expanded intratumoral alpha and beta TCRs and the tumor nonsynonymous mutation count.

Receptors were amplified or captured by 5' RACE. Sequencing relied on a NextSeq 500. To allow correction of PCR and sequencing errors, the TCR library protocol tagged every TCR cDNA molecule with a unique molecular identifier. On the authors' methods: TCR identification, UMI-based error correction and CDR3 extraction were performed with Decombinator tools. TCRs above a frequency of 2 per 1,000, corresponding to the top 1% of the tumor frequency distribution, were defined as expanded. Expanded tumor TCRs statistically deemed absent (corrected P<0.05) from at least one tumor region were classed as regional, and all other expanded tumor TCRs were classed as ubiquitous. Each repertoire was subsampled 100 times to 5,000 TCRs, after which Renyi diversity was computed with the R vegan package. CDR3 similarity networks were built from amino acid triplet string-kernel similarity, connecting CDR3s with pairwise similarity above 0.82. TCRdb handled the public reads itself, with Q25 trimming in fastp and clone calling in MiXCR, and kept productive beta chains. Records with the same CDR3 protein are collapsed into one entry carrying the most frequent genes and DNA. Clone size and V and J calls follow TCRdb, not the original study. The sample data list about 100,000 distinct CDR3 sequences, and approximately 4.4% of these were observed just once. Around 21% of the sample lies in the top ten.

The germline V gene encodes CDR1 MGHDK and CDR2 SYGVNS. Spanning cysteine to phenylalanine, the CDR3 consists of 14 amino acids. Only the CDR3 region is kept as DNA, spanning 42 bases read in frame from base 1. A distance of 13 bases separates the germline ends of V and J, which lose 6 bases and 1 base respectively. The receptor comes from a male donor with early-stage non-small cell lung cancer. This specimen consisted of lung tumor tissue, obtained at surgery. This chain is built from TRBV25-1 and TRBJ2-7, with a tentative D gene TRBD2 over 6 matching bases. The CDR3 protein is CASSPWGESYEQYF. The nucleotide sequence reads TGTGCCAGCAGCCCCTGGGGGGAGTCCTACGAGCAGTACTTC.